This T cell receptor beta chain emerged from a study of post-analysis software for immune sequencing data. Study-level information: The disease courses covered relapsing-remitting, secondary progressive and progressive-relapsing multiple sclerosis.

The study, taken as a whole, reports: Four to six TRBV segments were more frequent in patients than controls; TRBV5-6, TRBV5-1 and TRBV20-1 belonged to this group. Significantly lower normalized Chao1 diversity was seen in multiple sclerosis patients than in controls. F-measure co-clustering was strong for batch-matched samples.

As concerns this clonotype: Its antigen is currently unknown.

Germline CDR1 and CDR2: DFQATT and SNEGSKA (reference sequence). The CDR3 consists of 13 residues. V shed 5 bases and J 3 bases; nucleotides not matched to a gene: 4. Researchers reported that TCR beta cDNA libraries carried unique molecular identifiers. T cells numbering about 0.95 to 10 million gave rise to 500,000 or so cDNA molecules. TCRdb processed the PCR reads anew with MiXCR; each CDR3 protein has one entry. The sample yields about 820,000 distinct CDR3 sequences, about 50% seen once. The origin of this receptor is a girl aged 10 to 17 with multiple sclerosis. The material sequenced was blood. The chain employs TRBV20-1 and TRBJ2-5, with 9 bases lining up with TRBD2. DNA of the CDR3: TGCAGTGCTCCTGCTAGCGGGAAAGAGACCCAGTACTTC. It is translated as CSAPASGKETQYF.